This T cell receptor (beta chain) was found in a study of T-cell reconstitution after alpha-beta-depleted transplantation in children. Overall study findings and caveats: A year had passed since transplant, and T-cell counts and diversity by then came mostly from newly produced T cells. Reports say that about two months after transplant, the alpha-beta T cells came out of several hundred graft clones that had expanded.

Comments on this clonotype: The antigen is unknown.

CDR3 size: 16 residues. The germline V gene encodes CDR1 ENHRY and CDR2 SYGVKD. With 3 bases removed from V and 6 bases from J, the gap between germline ends came to 20 bases. Unique molecular identifiers were incorporated during preparation of the TCRbeta library. TCRdb reanalysed the PCR reads using MiXCR and keeps one entry per CDR3 protein. The sample comprises about a million distinct CDR3 sequences, less than 30% of which are singletons, and about 28% rests with the top ten. The input for sequencing was PBMCs, mostly from graft donor cells, taken 360 days after TCRalphabeta/CD19-depleted stem cell transplant. This chain connects TRBV10-3 to TRBJ1-1; a weak D match, TRBD1 (5 bases). The TCR sequence derives from a boy under three years old who had a stem cell transplant for SCID, so the T cells may come from the graft donor. The CDR3 here is CAISERGGVDEAEAFF. The CDR3 DNA is TGTGCCATCAGTGAAAGGGGAGGGGTAGATGAGGCTGAAGCTTTCTTT.